This T cell receptor beta chain was sequenced in a study of cytomegalovirus exposure and HLA in healthy donors. Looking at the study overall: HLA-typed donors were the source of some 80 million unique TCRs, which an early data release held. Regarding the study as a whole: In a later analysis, across HLA loci, associated TCR counts were highest for DRB1, lowest for HLA-C. Cytomegalovirus-associated TCR beta chains were listed, numbering roughly 150. Within a later analysis, the majority of CMV-associated TCR beta chains appeared HLA-restricted.

The PCR employed 60 Vbeta primers together with 13 Jbeta primers. TCRdb keeps only in-frame clones here, not all; method: immunoSEQ multiplex PCR. The repertoire holds more than 150,000 clones, with roughly 82% as singletons. The CDR3 is 16 amino acids. Notes on this clone: Its antigen is unidentified.

Input material: PBMCs. This chain links TRBV12-2 with TRBJ2-7; the table's D call of TRBD2 was not tested on the DNA. TRBV12-2 is a listed pseudogene. This clonotype was obtained from a woman aged 45-60 years in good health and CMV-seropositive. CDR3 sequence (DNA): TGTGCAAGTCGCTTAGGAAAGCGGGGGGGTCTCCACGAGCAGTACTTC. Amino acid sequence: CASRLGKRGGLHEQYF.